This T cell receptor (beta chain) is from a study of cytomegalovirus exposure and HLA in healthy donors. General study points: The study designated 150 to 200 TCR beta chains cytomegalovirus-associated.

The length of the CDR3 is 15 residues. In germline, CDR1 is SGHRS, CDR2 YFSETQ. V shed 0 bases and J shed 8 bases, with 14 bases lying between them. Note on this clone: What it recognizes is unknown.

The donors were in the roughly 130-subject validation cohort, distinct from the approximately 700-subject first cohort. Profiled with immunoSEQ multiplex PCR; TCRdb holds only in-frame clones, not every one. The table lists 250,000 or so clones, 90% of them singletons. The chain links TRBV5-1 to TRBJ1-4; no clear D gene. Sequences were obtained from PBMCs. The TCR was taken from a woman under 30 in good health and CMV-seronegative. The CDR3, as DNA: TGCGCCAGCAGCTTGGCCTCGTCAGATCAAGAAAAACTGTTTTTT. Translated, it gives CASSLASSDQEKLFF. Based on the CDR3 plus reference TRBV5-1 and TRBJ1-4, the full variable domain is KAGVTQTPRYLIKTRGQQVTLSCSPISGHRSVSWYQQTPGQGLQFLFEYFSETQRNKGNFPGRFSGRQFSNSRSEMNVSTLELGDSALYLCASSLASSDQEKLFFGSGTQLSVL.